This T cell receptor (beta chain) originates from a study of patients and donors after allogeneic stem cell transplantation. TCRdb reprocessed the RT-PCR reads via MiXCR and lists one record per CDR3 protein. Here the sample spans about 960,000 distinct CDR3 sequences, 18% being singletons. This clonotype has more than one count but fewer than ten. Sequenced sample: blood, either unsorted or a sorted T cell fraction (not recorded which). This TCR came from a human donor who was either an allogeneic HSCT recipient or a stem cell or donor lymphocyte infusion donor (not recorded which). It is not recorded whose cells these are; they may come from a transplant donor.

CDR3 bases: TGTGCCACCAGCAGAGATTTGGGAAGCGGGGATTACAATGAGCAGTTCTTC. As protein: CATSRDLGSGDYNEQFF. The chain uses TRBV15 and TRBJ2-1; 7 bases map to TRBD2. This CDR3 is 17 amino acids long. From germline, CDR1 is LNHNV and CDR2 YYDKDF (reference sequence). Unmatched junction bases numbered 9, after V lost 0 bases and J lost 4 bases.